This is a list of T cell receptor beta chains from one sample in a study of blood T cells in healthy people across ages. TCRdb ran MiXCR on the 5' RACE reads and lists one entry per CDR3 protein. The data contain roughly 2 million distinct CDR3 sequences, roughly 52% of them singletons. The source material was blood. The receptor source for this set is a woman between 40 and 50 years old in good health. Both conserved end residues are part of each CDR3. A D gene is named only where the DNA matches it firmly. Rows may omit the clone size; those that give it use once, few, many or a size class.

-	-	TRBV5-4	TRBJ2-7	CASSHRDVDYEQYF	TGTGCCAGCAGCCACCGGGACGTAGACTACGAGCAGTACTTC
-	-	TRBV7-9	TRBJ2-7	CASSTGTHSLEQYF	TGTGCCAGCAGCACCGGGACCCACTCCCTTGAGCAGTACTTC
-	-	TRBV12-3/TRBV12-4	TRBJ2-1	CASSPRRADNEQFF	TGTGCCAGCAGCCCCCGACGGGCAGACAATGAGCAGTTCTTC
-	-	TRBV19	TRBJ1-5	CASSIRYIQPQHF	TGTGCCAGTAGTATCCGTTATATTCAGCCCCAGCATTTT
TRBD1	once	TRBV5-6	TRBJ1-5	CASSRTGDEPQHF	TGTGCCAGCAGCCGCACAGGGGACGAGCCCCAGCATTTT
TRBD1	once	TRBV5-1	TRBJ2-1	CASRIRTGGRVPEQFF	TGCGCCAGCAGAATCAGGACAGGGGGCAGAGTTCCCGAGCAGTTCTTC
-	once	TRBV7-2	TRBJ1-6	CASSFPGGGINSPLHF	TGTGCCAGCAGCTTCCCCGGGGGGGGCATTAATTCACCCCTCCACTTT
TRBD1	-	TRBV29-1	TRBJ2-6	CSVVGQAGTNVLTF	TGCAGCGTTGTTGGACAGGCCGGGACCAACGTCCTGACTTTC
-	-	TRBV2	TRBJ1-2	CASKGGGQRIYGYTF	TGTGCCAGCAAGGGGGGTGGGCAGAGGATCTATGGCTACACCTTC
-	few	TRBV4-2	TRBJ2-1	CASSQDRATSQFF	TGTGCCAGCAGCCAAGATAGGGCGACCTCGCAGTTCTTC
TRBD1	-	TRBV20-1	TRBJ1-2	CSALTGGDGYTF	TGCAGTGCTCTGACAGGGGGCGATGGCTACACCTTC
-	-	TRBV7-2	TRBJ2-5	CASSLVSGRFETQYF	TGTGCCAGCAGCTTAGTCTCGGGCCGGTTTGAGACCCAGTACTTC
-	-	TRBV7-9	TRBJ2-3	CASSSRQPSDTQYF	TGTGCCAGCAGCTCTCGACAGCCCTCGGATACGCAGTATTTT
-	-	TRBV4-2	TRBJ1-2	CASSQGGRMEGYTF	TGTGCCAGCAGCCAAGGTGGGCGGATGGAGGGCTACACCTTC
-	-	TRBV14	TRBJ1-2	CASSHDREGRNYGYTF	TGTGCCAGCAGCCATGATCGTGAGGGACGTAACTATGGCTACACCTTC
-	few	TRBV20-1	TRBJ1-2	CSARDQALPYGYTF	TGCAGTGCTAGAGACCAGGCCCTCCCCTATGGCTACACCTTC
-	-	TRBV19	TRBJ1-1	CASSAVGGGTEAFF	TGTGCCAGTAGTGCGGTAGGGGGGGGCACTGAAGCTTTCTTT
-	once	TRBV7-9	TRBJ1-4	CATTPRVYEKLFF	TGTGCCACCACACCCAGGGTATACGAAAAACTGTTTTTT
-	-	TRBV24-1	TRBJ1-1	CATGSSYNTEAFF	TGTGCCACCGGCTCCAGCTATAACACTGAAGCTTTCTTT
-	-	TRBV20-1	TRBJ2-3	CSATRTEGASGDTQYF	TGCAGTGCTACCAGGACAGAGGGGGCATCGGGAGACACGCAGTATTTT
-	many	TRBV15	TRBJ2-5	CATSRDRAGETQYF	TGTGCCACCAGCAGAGATCGGGCAGGGGAGACCCAGTACTTC
-	-	TRBV6-5	TRBJ2-7	CASSYLIGVGYEQYF	TGTGCCAGCAGTTACTTGATCGGGGTGGGCTACGAGCAGTACTTC
TRBD1	-	TRBV10-3	TRBJ2-7	CATSLAGGYEQYF	TGTGCCACTTCCCTCGCAGGGGGCTACGAGCAGTACTTC
-	-	TRBV6-6	TRBJ1-2	CASSPPPYSAPNYGYTF	TGTGCCAGCAGTCCTCCTCCTTACAGCGCACCCAACTATGGCTACACCTTC
-	-	TRBV28	TRBJ1-2	CASRSGLRGYTF	TGTGCCAGCAGGTCAGGGTTGAGAGGCTACACCTTC
TRBD1	few	TRBV27	TRBJ2-7	CASSLSTGVVYEQYF	TGTGCCAGCAGTTTATCGACAGGGGTGGTCTACGAGCAGTACTTC
-	few	TRBV7-2	TRBJ1-6	CASSLSGGIRRNSPLHF	TGTGCCAGCAGCTTATCAGGAGGGATCAGGCGGAACTCACCCCTCCACTTT
-	-	TRBV7-2	TRBJ2-3	CASSLRGALADTQYF	TGTGCCAGCAGCTTAAGAGGGGCCCTCGCAGATACGCAGTATTTT
TRBD2	-	TRBV7-8	TRBJ2-3	CASSNPLAGGQLDTQYF	TGTGCCAGCAGCAATCCACTAGCGGGGGGGCAGTTGGATACGCAGTATTTT
-	few	TRBV29-1	TRBJ1-2	CSVDHAGYTF	TGCAGCGTTGACCACGCTGGCTACACCTTC
TRBD1	-	TRBV20-1	TRBJ1-2	CSARDPVEGAYGYTF	TGCAGTGCTAGAGATCCGGTTGAGGGGGCCTATGGCTACACCTTC
-	few	TRBV4-1	TRBJ1-2	CASSLNPGLRDYGYTF	TGCGCCAGCAGCCTCAATCCGGGCTTAAGGGACTATGGCTACACCTTC
-	few	TRBV7-2	TRBJ1-2	CASSLERISNYGYTF	TGTGCCAGCAGCTTAGAACGGATCTCTAACTATGGCTACACCTTC
TRBD2	-	TRBV12-3/TRBV12-4	TRBJ2-7	CASSLGGTSFDEQYF	TGTGCCAGCAGTTTAGGGGGGACTAGCTTTGACGAGCAGTACTTC
-	-	TRBV29-1	TRBJ2-5	CSVDVGGSETQYF	TGCAGCGTTGACGTAGGAGGTAGTGAGACCCAGTACTTC
TRBD2	-	TRBV7-2	TRBJ2-5	CASSFTSGGWYQETQYF	TGTGCCAGCAGCTTCACAAGCGGGGGGTGGTACCAAGAGACCCAGTACTTC
TRBD1	-	TRBV20-1	TRBJ2-1	CSAPGQQVASYEQFF	TGCAGTGCTCCGGGACAGCAGGTCGCTTCCTATGAGCAGTTCTTC
-	once	TRBV7-8	TRBJ1-4	CASSQQHTVGEKLFF	TGTGCCAGCAGCCAACAACACACCGTGGGTGAAAAACTGTTTTTT
-	-	TRBV29-1	TRBJ1-4	CSVVGPNEKLFF	TGCAGCGTTGTGGGTCCTAATGAAAAACTGTTTTTT
-	-	TRBV5-6	TRBJ1-2	CASSLVTAGTHGYTF	TGTGCCAGCAGCTTGGTGACAGCGGGGACTCATGGCTACACCTTC
-	few	TRBV7-2	TRBJ2-1	CASSLGSGVPYNEQFF	TGTGCCAGCAGCTTAGGTTCGGGGGTTCCCTACAATGAGCAGTTCTTC
-	-	TRBV2	TRBJ2-5	CASWAWGQETQYF	TGTGCCAGCTGGGCGTGGGGGCAAGAGACCCAGTACTTC
-	-	TRBV5-6	TRBJ2-3	CASGGPGTDTQYF	TGTGCCAGCGGGGGGCCAGGAACAGATACGCAGTATTTT
-	few	TRBV27	TRBJ2-7	CASSLLDRLYEQYF	TGTGCCAGCAGTTTATTAGACAGACTGTACGAGCAGTACTTC
TRBD2	-	TRBV7-2	TRBJ2-3	CASSSWTSGGADTQYF	TGTGCCAGCAGCTCCTGGACTAGCGGGGGTGCAGATACGCAGTATTTT
-	-	TRBV7-9	TRBJ2-5	CASSPGPKMYQETQYF	TGTGCCAGCAGCCCCGGACCCAAAATGTACCAAGAGACCCAGTACTTC
TRBD2	few	TRBV9	TRBJ2-7	CASSGSLSSRGTLEQYF	TGTGCCAGCAGCGGGTCCCTTTCTTCGCGGGGGACCCTCGAGCAGTACTTC
TRBD2	-	TRBV12-3/TRBV12-4	TRBJ2-1	CASSLHLAVNNEQFF	TGTGCCAGCAGTTTACATCTAGCGGTTAACAATGAGCAGTTCTTC
TRBD1	-	TRBV29-1	TRBJ1-2	CSGGRDRDLAYGYTF	TGCAGCGGGGGCCGGGACAGGGACTTGGCCTATGGCTACACCTTC
-	few	TRBV12-3/TRBV12-4	TRBJ1-2	CASILGGGYTF	TGTGCCAGTATTTTGGGTGGTGGCTACACCTTC
-	-	TRBV9	TRBJ2-3	CASSVDWRSTDTQYF	TGTGCCAGCAGCGTAGATTGGAGGAGCACAGATACGCAGTATTTT
TRBD1	-	TRBV24-1	TRBJ2-5	CATSDSQRTRTGRETQYF	TGTGCCACCAGTGATTCCCAACGCACTAGGACAGGGCGAGAGACCCAGTACTTC
-	-	TRBV6-2/TRBV6-3	TRBJ1-5	CASSSTGVSNQPQHF	TGTGCCAGCAGCTCGACTGGGGTTAGCAATCAGCCCCAGCATTTT
-	-	TRBV3-1	TRBJ2-3	CASSQEDPYTDTQYF	TGTGCCAGCAGCCAAGAGGACCCATACACAGATACGCAGTATTTT
TRBD2	-	TRBV27	TRBJ2-5	CASSNRWGRGEETQYF	TGTGCCAGCAGCAATCGGTGGGGACGGGGGGAAGAGACCCAGTACTTC
-	few	TRBV20-1	TRBJ2-6	CSARGQPGSSGANVLTF	TGCAGTGCTAGAGGACAGCCGGGATCCTCTGGGGCCAACGTCCTGACTTTC
-	-	TRBV6-5	TRBJ2-7	CASRADGEQYF	TGCGCCAGCAGGGCGGATGGCGAGCAGTACTTC
-	few	TRBV5-1	TRBJ2-5	CASSKEGFRGVETQYF	TGCGCCAGCAGCAAGGAAGGCTTTCGGGGCGTAGAGACCCAGTACTTC